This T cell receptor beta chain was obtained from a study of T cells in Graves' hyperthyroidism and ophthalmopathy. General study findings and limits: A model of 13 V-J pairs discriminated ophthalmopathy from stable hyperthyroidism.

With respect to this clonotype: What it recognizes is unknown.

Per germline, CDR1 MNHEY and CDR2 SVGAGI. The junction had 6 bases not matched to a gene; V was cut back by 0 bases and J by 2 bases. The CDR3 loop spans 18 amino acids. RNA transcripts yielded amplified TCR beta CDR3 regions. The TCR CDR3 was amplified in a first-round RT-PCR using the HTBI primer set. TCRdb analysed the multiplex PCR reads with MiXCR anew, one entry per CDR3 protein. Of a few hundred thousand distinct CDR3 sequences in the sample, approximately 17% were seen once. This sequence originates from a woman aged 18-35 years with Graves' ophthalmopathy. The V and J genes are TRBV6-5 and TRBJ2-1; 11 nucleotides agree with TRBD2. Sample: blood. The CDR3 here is CASSYSKTSGEAYNEQFF. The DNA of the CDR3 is TGTGCCAGCAGTTACTCGAAGACTAGCGGGGAAGCCTACAATGAGCAGTTCTTC.